The clone carrying this T cell receptor (beta chain) turned up a few times. Its antigen is not known. The data were taken from a study of chemoradiotherapy in HPV16-positive cancers. Across the study: Candidate HPV-specific clones and shared TCR motifs came from a couple of HPV16-positive patients. Whole-study findings and limits: During treatment, candidate HPV-specific clones and E7-related motifs expanded in tumor. HPV-responsive T-cell expansion during chemoradiotherapy was linked to improved recurrence-free survival in HPV16-positive patients.

Repertoires were sampled repeatedly during chemoradiotherapy. Germline CDR1 is SNHLY and CDR2 is FYNNEI. This CDR3 spans 13 amino acids. Trimming took off 3 bases at V and 3 bases at J, with 9 bases between the two ends. Method: immunoSEQ multiplex PCR; TCRdb's copy keeps in-frame clones and lacks some. The sample contains 17,000 or so clones, 65% to 80% of which appear only once. This chain links TRBV2 with TRBJ2-7; no clear D. This TCR was sampled from a human donor with HPV-associated anogenital cancer. The starting material was tumor tissue, obtained from a patient who underwent chemoradiotherapy. The DNA for the CDR3 is TGTGCCAGCAGTGACAAGCGAGACTACGAGCAGTACTTC. It translates to CASSDKRDYEQYF.